Listed below are T cell receptor beta chains from one sample, sequenced in a study of blood T cell repertoires in COVID-19. Only in-frame clones appear in the TCRdb table, and some are missing; sequencing was by immunoSEQ multiplex PCR. The profile shows a few hundred thousand clones, 80% to 90% of them singletons. Source material: PBMCs or T cells enriched from blood (not recorded which). The receptor set was obtained from a man younger than 45 who had recovered from COVID-19. Each CDR3 is given with its conserved first and last residue. A D gene is named only where the DNA matches it firmly. Clone size, where shown, is once, few, many, or a class for clones that have expanded.

J,D,V,size,length,DNA,CDR3
TRBJ2-5,-,TRBV7-7,-,14,TGTGCTAGCAGCCCCGGGACATCCTCTGGGACCCAGTACTTC,CASSPGTSSGTQYF
TRBJ1-6,TRBD1,TRBV5-6,-,17,TGTGCCAGCAACCGGGGCGGGACAGGCTCCTATAATTCACCCCTCCACTTT,CASNRGGTGSYNSPLHF
TRBJ1-6,-,TRBV28,-,12,TGTGCCAGCACCCCGGACTCTTCACCCCTCCACTTT,CASTPDSSPLHF
TRBJ2-1,-,TRBV5-1,once,19,TGCGCCAGCAGTAGGAATACCCCCTTGACAGTCTCCTCCTACAATGAGCAGTTCTTC,CASSRNTPLTVSSYNEQFF
TRBJ2-4,-,TRBV4-2,-,15,TGTGCCAGCAGCCAAGATCACCACAGCCAAAACATTCAGTACTTC,CASSQDHHSQNIQYF
TRBJ2-3,-,TRBV18,-,13,TGTGCCAGCTCACGACAGCCCACAGATACGCAGTATTTT,CASSRQPTDTQYF
TRBJ1-5,-,TRBV7-6,-,15,TGTGCCAGCAGCCCAGGGGTGGGCGGCAATCAGCCCCAGCATTTT,CASSPGVGGNQPQHF
TRBJ2-7,TRBD1,TRBV6-5,-,14,TGTGCCAGCAGTTGGGGACAGGCTTCCTACGAGCAGTACTTC,CASSWGQASYEQYF
TRBJ2-7,TRBD1,TRBV6-5,-,13,TGTGCCGGGTCCGGGACAGAGTTCTACGAGCAGTACTTC,CAGSGTEFYEQYF
TRBJ1-3,TRBD1,TRBV18,-,15,TGTGCCAGCTCATTTACAGGGGGCGGCGGAAACACCATATATTTT,CASSFTGGGGNTIYF
TRBJ2-2,-,TRBV4-2,few,13,TGTGCCAGCAGCCAAGCCATTGTCGGGGAGCTGTTTTTT,CASSQAIVGELFF